The TCR beta chain described here comes from a study of shared clonotypes between healthy human individuals. The authors' processing: Sequence data from immunoSEQ were junction-only and lacked quality scores; consequently, filtering differed. The repertoire was sequenced with immunoSEQ multiplex PCR; TCRdb's copy has only in-frame clones and lacks some. For V, J and clone size, that table is used; D and trimming come from the DNA. Of hundreds of thousands of clones listed, around 79% were seen once; the top ten hold about 13%. Study results and caveats: It was the few donors that limited the genetic and exposure-history diversity represented. Clonotype sharing among donors was expected to depend on sequencing depth.

V was pared by 6 bases and J by 5 bases, with 11 bases between. Germline V CDR1 and CDR2: MRHNA, SNTAGT. This CDR3 region has 13 residues. This clone showed up many times. Its specificity is unknown. The receptor's source is a woman between 40 and 55 years old in good health. Some clones in this sample may be carry-over from other donors' samples. This chain links TRBV6-4 with TRBJ2-1; tentatively, D is TRBD2 (5 bases). Source material: PBMCs. The CDR3 coding sequence is TGTGCCAGCAGCCCGGACTTAAACAATGAGCAGTTCTTC. This translates into CASSPDLNNEQFF.